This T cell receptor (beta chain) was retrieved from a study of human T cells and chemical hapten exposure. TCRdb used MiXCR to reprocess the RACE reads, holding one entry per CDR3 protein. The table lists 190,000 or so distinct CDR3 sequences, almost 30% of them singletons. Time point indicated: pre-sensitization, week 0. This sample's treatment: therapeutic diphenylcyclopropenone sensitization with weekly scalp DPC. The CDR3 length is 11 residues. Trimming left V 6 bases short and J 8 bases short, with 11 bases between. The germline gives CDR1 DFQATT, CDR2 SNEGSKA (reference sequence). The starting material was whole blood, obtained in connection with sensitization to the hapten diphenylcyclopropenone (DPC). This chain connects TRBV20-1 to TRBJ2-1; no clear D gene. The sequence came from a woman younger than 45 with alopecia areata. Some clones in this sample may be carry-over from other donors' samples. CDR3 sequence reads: CSAPSRDEQFF. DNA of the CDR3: TGCAGTGCCCCATCCCGCGATGAGCAGTTCTTC.